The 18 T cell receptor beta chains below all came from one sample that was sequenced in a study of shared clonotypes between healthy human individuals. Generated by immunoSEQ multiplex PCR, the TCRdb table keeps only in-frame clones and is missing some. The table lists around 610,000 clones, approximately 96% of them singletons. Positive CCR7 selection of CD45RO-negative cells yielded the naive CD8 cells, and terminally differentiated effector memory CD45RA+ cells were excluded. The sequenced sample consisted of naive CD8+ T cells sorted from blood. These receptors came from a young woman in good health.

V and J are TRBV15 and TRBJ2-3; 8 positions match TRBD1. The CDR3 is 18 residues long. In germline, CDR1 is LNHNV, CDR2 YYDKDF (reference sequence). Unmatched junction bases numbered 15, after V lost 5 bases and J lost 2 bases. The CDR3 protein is CATSGLHPGQAATDTQYF. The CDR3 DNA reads TGTGCCACCAGCGGGCTTCATCCGGGACAGGCAGCCACAGATACGCAGTATTTT.

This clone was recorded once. Here the CDR3 reads CASSFAWSGVSGNTIYF. CDR3 nucleotides: TGTGCCAGCAGCTTCGCTTGGTCGGGGGTCTCTGGAAACACCATATATTTT. V gene TRBV5-6 combines with J gene TRBJ1-3; perhaps TRBD1 as D (5 bases). CDR1 SGHDT and CDR2 YYEEEE come from the germline V gene. This CDR3 is built from 17 residues. The V end lost 2 bases, the J end lost 0 bases, and 15 bases lay between the germline ends. The full variable domain, rest sourced from reference TRBV5-6 and TRBJ1-3, is DAGVTQSPTHLIKTRGQQVTLRCSPKSGHDTVSWYQQALGQGPQFIFQYYEEEERQRGNFPDRFSGHQFPNYSSELNVNALLLGDSALYLCASSFAWSGVSGNTIYFGEGSWLTVV.

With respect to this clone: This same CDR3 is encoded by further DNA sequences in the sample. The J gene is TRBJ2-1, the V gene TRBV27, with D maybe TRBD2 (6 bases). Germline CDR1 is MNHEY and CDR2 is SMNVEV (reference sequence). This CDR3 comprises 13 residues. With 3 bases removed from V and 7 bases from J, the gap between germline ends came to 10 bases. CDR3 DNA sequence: TGTGCCAGCAGTTTTGGTAGCGGTAATGAGCAGTTCTTC. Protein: CASSFGSGNEQFF.

CDR3 in DNA: TGTGCCAGCAGCCCCGATGGGGGAGGCCGTTATGGCTACACCTTC. This codes for CASSPDGGGRYGYTF. The genes are TRBV5-6 and TRBJ1-2, with D possibly TRBD1 on 5 matching bases. The length of the CDR3 is 15 residues. Trimming shortened V by 4 bases and J by 5 bases, and 18 bases separated the two germline ends. Germline V gene sequence: CDR1 SGHDT, CDR2 YYEEEE.

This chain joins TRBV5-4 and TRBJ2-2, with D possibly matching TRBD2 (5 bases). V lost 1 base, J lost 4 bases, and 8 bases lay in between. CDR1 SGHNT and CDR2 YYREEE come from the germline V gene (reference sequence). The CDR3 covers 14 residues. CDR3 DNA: TGTGCCAGCAGCTTGCGGGGTTCCACCGGGGAGCTGTTTTTT. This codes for CASSLRGSTGELFF.

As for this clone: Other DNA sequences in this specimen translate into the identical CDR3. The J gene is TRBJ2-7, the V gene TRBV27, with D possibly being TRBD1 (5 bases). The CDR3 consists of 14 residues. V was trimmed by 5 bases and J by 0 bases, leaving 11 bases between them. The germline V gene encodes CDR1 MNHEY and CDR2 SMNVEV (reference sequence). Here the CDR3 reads CASSLQGSSYEQYF. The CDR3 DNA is TGTGCCAGCAGTCTTCAGGGTAGCTCCTACGAGCAGTACTTC.

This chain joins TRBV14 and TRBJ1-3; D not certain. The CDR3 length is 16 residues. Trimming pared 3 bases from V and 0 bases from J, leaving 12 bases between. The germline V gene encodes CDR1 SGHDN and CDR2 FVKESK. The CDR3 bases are TGTGCCAGCAGCCAGATAATCGCCAACTCTGGAAACACCATATATTTT. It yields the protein CASSQIIANSGNTIYF.

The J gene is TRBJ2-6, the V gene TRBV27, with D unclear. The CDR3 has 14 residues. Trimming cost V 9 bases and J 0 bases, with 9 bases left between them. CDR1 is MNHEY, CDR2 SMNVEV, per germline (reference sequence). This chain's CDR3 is CASRTGSGANVLTF. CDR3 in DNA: TGTGCCAGTAGGACGGGCTCTGGGGCCAACGTCCTGACTTTC.

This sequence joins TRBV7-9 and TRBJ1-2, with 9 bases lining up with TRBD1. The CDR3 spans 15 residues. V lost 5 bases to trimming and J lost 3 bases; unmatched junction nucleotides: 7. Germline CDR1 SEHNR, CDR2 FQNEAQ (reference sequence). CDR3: CASSGGDRVDYGYTF. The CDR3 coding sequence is TGTGCCAGCAGCGGCGGGGACAGGGTGGACTATGGCTACACCTTC.

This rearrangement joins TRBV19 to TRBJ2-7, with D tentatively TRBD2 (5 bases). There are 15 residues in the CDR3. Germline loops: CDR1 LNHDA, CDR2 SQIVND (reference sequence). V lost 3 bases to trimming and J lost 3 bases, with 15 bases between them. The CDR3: CASSISPGYNYEQYF. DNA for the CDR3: TGTGCCAGTAGTATCTCGCCGGGGTACAACTACGAGCAGTACTTC. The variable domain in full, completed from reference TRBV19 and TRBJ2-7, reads DGGITQSPKYLFRKEGQNVTLSCEQNLNHDAMYWYRQDPGQGLRLIYYSQIVNDFQKGDIAEGYSVSREKKESFPLTVTSAQKNPTAFYLCASSISPGYNYEQYFGPGTRLTVT.

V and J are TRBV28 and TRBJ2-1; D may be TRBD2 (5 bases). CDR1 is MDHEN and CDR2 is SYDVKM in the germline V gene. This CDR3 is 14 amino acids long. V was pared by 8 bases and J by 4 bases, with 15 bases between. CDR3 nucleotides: TGTGCCAGCTCTGGCGCCGGGATTTACAATGAGCAGTTCTTC. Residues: CASSGAGIYNEQFF.

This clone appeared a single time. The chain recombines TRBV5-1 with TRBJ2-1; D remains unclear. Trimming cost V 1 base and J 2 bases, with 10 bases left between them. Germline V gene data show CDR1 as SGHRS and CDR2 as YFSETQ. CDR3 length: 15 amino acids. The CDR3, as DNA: TGCGCCAGCAGCTTGACGTCTCCTACCTACAATGAGCAGTTCTTC. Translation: CASSLTSPTYNEQFF.

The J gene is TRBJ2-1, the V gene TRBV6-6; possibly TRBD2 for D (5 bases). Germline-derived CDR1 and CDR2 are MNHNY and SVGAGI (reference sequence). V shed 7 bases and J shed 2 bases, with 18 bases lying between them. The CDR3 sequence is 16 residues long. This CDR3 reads CASTDGVGLTYNEQFF. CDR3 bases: TGTGCCAGCACCGACGGGGTGGGTTTAACCTACAATGAGCAGTTCTTC.

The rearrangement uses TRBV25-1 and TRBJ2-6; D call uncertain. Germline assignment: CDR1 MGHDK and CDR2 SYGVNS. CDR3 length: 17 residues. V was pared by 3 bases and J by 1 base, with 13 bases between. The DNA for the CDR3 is TGTGCCAGCAGTGAGGAGTCAGTTTTTTCTGGGGCCAACGTCCTGACTTTC. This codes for CASSEESVFSGANVLTF.

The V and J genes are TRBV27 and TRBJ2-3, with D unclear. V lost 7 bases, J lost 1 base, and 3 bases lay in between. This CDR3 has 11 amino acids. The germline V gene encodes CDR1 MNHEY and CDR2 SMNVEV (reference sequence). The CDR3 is CASMGTDTQYF. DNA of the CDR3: TGTGCCAGCATGGGCACAGATACGCAGTATTTT.

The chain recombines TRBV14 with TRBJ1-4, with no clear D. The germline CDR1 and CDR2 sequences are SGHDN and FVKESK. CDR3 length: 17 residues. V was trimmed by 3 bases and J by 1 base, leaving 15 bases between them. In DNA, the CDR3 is TGTGCCAGCAGCCACCTCCAGGCCGCGGGAACTAATGAAAAACTGTTTTTT. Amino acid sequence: CASSHLQAAGTNEKLFF.

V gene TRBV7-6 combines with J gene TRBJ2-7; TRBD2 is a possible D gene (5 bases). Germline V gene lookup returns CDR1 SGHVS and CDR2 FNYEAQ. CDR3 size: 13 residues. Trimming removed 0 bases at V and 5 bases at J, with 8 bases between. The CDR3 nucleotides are TGTGCCAGCAGCTTAGCGGAGGCGCACGAGCAGTACTTC. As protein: CASSLAEAHEQYF.

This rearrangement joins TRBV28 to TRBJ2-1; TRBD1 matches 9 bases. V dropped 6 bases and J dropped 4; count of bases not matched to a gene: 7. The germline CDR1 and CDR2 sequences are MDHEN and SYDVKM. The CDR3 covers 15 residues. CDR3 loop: CASSSTGGRYNEQFF. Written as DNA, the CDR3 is TGTGCCAGCAGCTCAACAGGGGGCCGTTACAATGAGCAGTTCTTC.